This T cell receptor (beta chain) derives from a study of identical twins. Findings of the study overall: Weaker excess sharing between twins was seen in beta out-of-frame sequences. There were fewer insertions in abundant cord blood beta clonotypes, but memory repertoires showed no such pattern.

Concerning this clonotype itself: The antigen is not known.

A universal primer site came from template switching; cDNA carried unique molecular identifiers. Each CDR3 protein gets one entry after TCRdb re-called the 5' RACE reads with MiXCR. The sample lists a few hundred thousand distinct CDR3 sequences; approximately 8.8% were seen once. The CDR3 totals 16 residues. Trimming left V 2 bases short and J 1 base short, with 12 bases between. Germline CDR1 is SEHNR and CDR2 is FQNEAQ (reference sequence). This TCR was recovered from a woman between 50 and 59 years old in good health. The specimen was naive T cells sorted from blood. The V call is TRBV7-9, the J call TRBJ2-1; a weak D match, TRBD1 (5 bases). The CDR3 spells CASSLLQGQSYNEQFF. As DNA, the CDR3 is TGTGCCAGCAGCTTATTGCAGGGTCAATCCTACAATGAGCAGTTCTTC.